These 19 T cell receptor beta chains originate from one sample sequenced in a study of T cell responses to AZD1222 COVID-19 vaccine. The data were produced by immunoSEQ multiplex PCR, yet TCRdb's version contains in-frame clones alone and is incomplete. The data show about 150,000 clones, 75% to 90% seen once. This specimen was peripheral blood, taken on day 0 of MenACWY control vaccination. These receptors came from an adult in good health.

The DNA for the CDR3 is TGTGCCAGCAGCCCGCGGGGGGCCCACACGAATACGCAGTATTTT. It yields the protein CASSPRGAHTNTQYF. The chain uses TRBV7-2 and TRBJ2-3, with 8 bases matching TRBD2. Germline values: CDR1 SGHTA, CDR2 FQGNSA. The CDR3 runs 15 residues. Germline trimming cut 5 bases from V and 7 bases from J; bases unmatched to any gene: 11.

In this sample, this clone turned up once. This rearrangement joins TRBV5-5 to TRBJ1-6; 9 positions agree with TRBD1. Germline CDR1 is SGHKS and CDR2 is YYEKEE (reference sequence). CDR3 size: 15 residues. Losses at the gene ends were 5 bases for V and 5 bases for J; bases not matched to a gene: 5. CDR3 nucleotide sequence: TGTGCCAGCAGATCCCGGGACAGGGATAATTCACCCCTCCACTTT. Its protein is CASRSRDRDNSPLHF.

The chain has TRBV6-6 and TRBJ2-2; 8 bases agree with TRBD1. The germline V gene has CDR1 MNHNY and CDR2 SVGAGI (reference sequence). The CDR3 length is 15 residues. V was pared by 6 bases and J by 7 bases, with 10 bases of the junction left unmatched. CDR3 sequence: CASSGQGARGGELFF. As DNA, the CDR3 is TGTGCCAGCAGCGGCCAGGGGGCGCGGGGCGGGGAGCTGTTTTTT.

V usage is TRBV28 and J usage is TRBJ1-2; no firm D call. V gave up 3 bases and J gave up 6 bases, with 20 bases separating them. The CDR3 is 16 amino acids. CDR1 is MDHEN and CDR2 is SYDVKM in the germline V gene. Written as DNA, the CDR3 is TGTGCCAGCAGTTTGAGAAAGTGGACCCTCATGCATGGCTACACCTTC. It codes for CASSLRKWTLMHGYTF.

The CDR3 bases are TGCGCCAGCAGCCGGACTAGCGGGGGACCTTACAATGAGCAGTTCTTC. Its protein product is CASSRTSGGPYNEQFF. This chain links TRBV5-1 with TRBJ2-1, with TRBD2 matching over 13 bases. The V gene's germline CDR1 is SGHRS and CDR2 YFSETQ. The CDR3 runs to 16 residues. Trimming removed 4 bases from V and 4 bases from J; junction bases left unmatched: 5.

The chain employs TRBV6-5 and TRBJ2-7, with D unclear. The CDR3 sequence is 11 residues long. CDR1 and CDR2 from the germline V gene are MNHEY and SVGAGI. V lost 8 bases, J lost 6 bases, and 11 bases lay in between. The CDR3 DNA sequence: TGTGCCAGCGGCCACCTGAGCGAGCAGTACTTC. Protein: CASGHLSEQYF.

The genes are TRBV7-8 and TRBJ2-1, with a possible D match to TRBD2 (7 bases). Germline V gene lookup returns CDR1 SGHVS and CDR2 FQNEAQ. Deletions cut 1 base from V and 4 bases from J, with 14 bases between. The CDR3 length is 16 residues. CDR3: CASSLDRGGPYNEQFF. Written as DNA, the CDR3 is TGTGCCAGCAGCTTAGATAGGGGGGGCCCTTACAATGAGCAGTTCTTC.

The chain combines TRBV4-1 with TRBJ2-1; the D is unclear. The CDR3 is made up of 17 amino acids. Germline V gives CDR1 MGHRA, CDR2 YSYEKL. Trimming shortened V by 3 bases and J by 0 bases, and 15 bases separated the two germline ends. The CDR3 DNA reads TGCGCCAGCAGCCAGGACCCCCTCTACAGCTCCTACAATGAGCAGTTCTTC. This translates into CASSQDPLYSSYNEQFF.

A single count supports this clone. The chain employs TRBV29-1 and TRBJ2-1; D might be TRBD1 (5 bases). V dropped 4 bases and J dropped 6 bases, with 13 bases sitting between them. Germline V gene data show CDR1 as SQVTM and CDR2 as ANQGSEA. The CDR3 length is 13 residues. CDR3 residues: CSVGSWGLNEQFF. The DNA of the CDR3 is TGCAGCGTTGGCTCGTGGGGCCTCAATGAGCAGTTCTTC.

V and J are TRBV28 and TRBJ1-1; D is undetermined. In germline, CDR1 is MDHEN, CDR2 SYDVKM. CDR3 length: 13 amino acids. Trimming took 7 bases from V and 0 from J, leaving 9 bases between them. The CDR3 sequence is CASTKPLNTEAFF. The CDR3 region has the DNA TGTGCCAGCACCAAACCTTTGAACACTGAAGCTTTCTTT.

The chain joins TRBV15 to TRBJ2-3, with D tentatively TRBD2 (7 bases). Trimming pared 4 bases from V and 2 bases from J, leaving 22 bases between. CDR3 length: 18 amino acids. Germline lookup yields CDR1 LNHNV and CDR2 YYDKDF (reference sequence). CDR3: CATSTPWGGPIYTDTQYF. The CDR3, as DNA: TGTGCCACCAGCACTCCGTGGGGGGGGCCGATTTACACAGATACGCAGTATTTT.

The chain has TRBV28 and TRBJ2-5, with 11 bases aligning to TRBD2. The CDR3 loop spans 15 amino acids. Losses at the gene ends were 5 bases for V and 2 bases for J; bases not matched to a gene: 4. Germline CDR1 MDHEN, CDR2 SYDVKM. CDR3 sequence (DNA): TGTGCCAGCAGTGGACTAGCGGGTGAGCAAGAGACCCAGTACTTC. Its protein is CASSGLAGEQETQYF.

The rearrangement joins TRBV28 to TRBJ1-3, with D maybe TRBD1 (5 bases). Per the germline V gene, CDR1 is MDHEN and CDR2 is SYDVKM. Trimming took 6 bases from V and 3 from J, leaving 12 bases between them. There are 14 residues in the CDR3. CDR3 amino acids: CASSTGTLGNTIYF. CDR3 DNA sequence: TGTGCCAGCAGCACCGGGACTCTTGGAAACACCATATATTTT.

The rearrangement uses TRBV5-1 and TRBJ1-1, with TRBD1 as a possible D gene (6 bases). Germline CDR1 SGHRS, CDR2 YFSETQ. This CDR3 comprises 14 residues. The V gene lost 4 bases and the J gene lost 1 base, with 11 bases spanning the gap. The CDR3 region is CASSPGQTNTEAFF. CDR3 DNA: TGCGCCAGCAGCCCTGGACAGACGAACACTGAAGCTTTCTTT.

This rearrangement joins TRBV19 to TRBJ1-2; TRBD1 matches 8 bases. Losses at the gene ends were 1 base for V and 8 bases for J; bases not matched to a gene: 9. The germline V gene has CDR1 LNHDA and CDR2 SQIVND (reference sequence). CDR3 length: 15 residues. CDR3 in amino acids: CASSIGGTGTQGYTF. In nucleotides, the CDR3 is TGTGCCAGTAGTATAGGGGGGACAGGTACCCAAGGCTACACCTTC.

This rearrangement joins TRBV6-5 to TRBJ1-6, with D possibly TRBD1 on 5 matching bases. CDR1 and CDR2 (germline): MNHEY, SVGAGI. V was cut by 0 bases and J by 10 bases, with 13 bases left in between. This CDR3 is built from 15 residues. The CDR3 spells CASSYSGERGSPLHF. The CDR3 DNA is TGTGCCAGCAGTTACTCGGGGGAAAGAGGATCACCCCTCCACTTT.

This chain connects TRBV11-3 to TRBJ2-1, with D uncertain. CDR3 length: 12 amino acids. The V end was cut by 3 bases, the J end by 4 bases, with 4 bases between. Germline values: CDR1 SGHNT, CDR2 YENEEA. CDR3 in amino acids: CASSFGYNEQFF. CDR3 DNA: TGTGCCAGCAGCTTCGGGTACAATGAGCAGTTCTTC.

CDR3 in amino acids: CASSFSRTRNEQFF. The CDR3 DNA reads as TGTGCCAGCAGCTTTTCACGGACTCGTAATGAGCAGTTCTTC. The V gene is TRBV7-2, the J gene TRBJ2-1, with a possible D match to TRBD2 (5 bases). The CDR3 sequence is 14 residues long. CDR1 is SGHTA and CDR2 is FQGNSA in the germline V gene. Trimming took 3 bases from V and 7 from J, leaving 13 bases between them.

The rearrangement joins TRBV5-1 to TRBJ2-2; D might be TRBD2 (5 bases). This CDR3 has 17 amino acids. The V gene's germline CDR1 is SGHRS and CDR2 YFSETQ. Trimming took off 3 bases at V and 0 bases at J, with 15 bases between the two ends. The CDR3 DNA reads as TGCGCCAGCAGCTCCCAGGACGGAGGATCGAACACCGGGGAGCTGTTTTTT. It encodes CASSSQDGGSNTGELFF. The whole variable domain, filled in from reference TRBV5-1 and TRBJ2-2, reads KAGVTQTPRYLIKTRGQQVTLSCSPISGHRSVSWYQQTPGQGLQFLFEYFSETQRNKGNFPGRFSGRQFSNSRSEMNVSTLELGDSALYLCASSSQDGGSNTGELFFGEGSRLTVL.